This passage covers 8 T cell receptor beta chains from one sample sequenced in a study of T cells after yellow fever vaccination. TCRdb re-derived calls from the 5' RACE reads in MiXCR, one entry per CDR3 protein. The repertoire consists of roughly 170,000 distinct CDR3 sequences, with 6.2% occurring once and the leading ten covering under 3%. The sample was CD4+ T cells sorted from PBMCs, taken on the day of the first yellow fever vaccination. Receptor source: a young man who received the YFV17D yellow fever vaccine.

The table lists this clonotype with many counts. The chain employs TRBV5-1 and TRBJ2-3, with D unclear. V lost 2 bases, J lost 4 bases, and 11 bases lay in between. CDR1 and CDR2 (germline): SGHRS, YFSETQ. The length of the CDR3 is 14 residues. The CDR3 DNA sequence: TGCGCCAGCAGCTTATACGTGTCGGCAGATACGCAGTATTTT. It is translated as CASSLYVSADTQYF.

This clonotype was detected a few times. This chain's CDR3 is CAIWTEAFF. The CDR3 DNA reads as TGTGCCATCTGGACTGAAGCTTTCTTT. The rearrangement uses TRBV6-2 or TRBV6-3 and TRBJ1-1; D is unclear. The CDR3 consists of 9 residues. V shed 10 bases and J shed 5 bases, with 5 bases lying between them. The germline CDR1 and CDR2 sequences are MNHEY and SVGEGT.

At least ten counts were recorded for this clonotype. V is TRBV6-5 and J is TRBJ2-5; 8 nucleotides match TRBD2. Germline-derived CDR1 and CDR2 are MNHEY and SVGAGI. The CDR3 runs 14 residues. V lost 5 bases and J lost 6; bases outside the gene matches: 8. CDR3 residues: CASSQIAGKKTQYF. DNA of the CDR3: TGTGCCAGCAGTCAGATAGCGGGAAAAAAGACCCAGTACTTC.

This clonotype was counted a few times. This chain uses TRBV20-1 with TRBJ1-1, with D tentatively TRBD1 (5 bases). Trimming took 3 bases from V and 4 from J, leaving 12 bases between them. Germline V gene lookup returns CDR1 DFQATT and CDR2 SNEGSKA (reference sequence). The CDR3 contains 13 residues. CDR3 region: CSASLWGGTEAFF. The CDR3 nucleotides are TGCAGTGCTAGTCTCTGGGGGGGCACTGAAGCTTTCTTT.

In its sample, this clonotype was seen a few times. V usage is TRBV7-2 and J usage is TRBJ2-3; tentatively, D is TRBD1 or TRBD2 (5 bases each). The CDR3 is 16 residues long. With 4 bases removed from V and 2 bases from J, the gap between germline ends came to 16 bases. Germline-derived CDR1 and CDR2 are SGHTA and FQGNSA. The CDR3 sequence: CASSSNPGANTDTQYF. The CDR3 DNA follows: TGTGCCAGCAGCTCAAACCCCGGGGCAAACACAGATACGCAGTATTTT. Full variable domain (remainder filled in from reference TRBV7-2 and TRBJ2-3): GAGVSQSPSNKVTEKGKDVELRCDPISGHTALYWYRQSLGQGLEFLIYFQGNSAPDKSGLPSDRFSAERTGGSVSTLTIQRTQQEDSAVYLCASSSNPGANTDTQYFGPGTRLTVL.

This clonotype has at least ten counts. The gene calls are TRBV12-3 or TRBV12-4 and TRBJ2-3; D is tentatively TRBD1 or TRBD2 (6 bases each). The CDR3 is 13 residues long. V lost 7 bases, J lost 6 bases, and 14 bases lay in between. CDR3 amino acids: CASTLWGADTQYF. The DNA for the CDR3 is TGTGCCAGCACCCTCTGGGGGGCCGATACGCAGTATTTT.

The V gene is TRBV3-1, the J gene TRBJ1-4; D remains unclear. Between the trimmed V and J ends, which lost 4 bases and 7 bases, there was a span of 10 bases. CDR1 is LGHDT, CDR2 YNNKEL, per germline (reference sequence). The CDR3 runs 13 residues. For the CDR3, the DNA is TGTGCCAGCAGCCTTGGAAAACGTGAAAAACTGTTTTTT. Residues: CASSLGKREKLFF.

This clonotype was recorded at least ten times. The chain joins TRBV7-9 to TRBJ2-7, with D unclear. The germline CDR1 and CDR2 sequences are SEHNR and FQNEAQ (reference sequence). V dropped 0 bases and J dropped 6 bases, with 9 bases sitting between them. This CDR3 spans 13 amino acids. Here the CDR3 DNA reads TGTGCCAGCAGCTTAGCTGTGGTGAGCGAGCAGTACTTC. Protein sequence: CASSLAVVSEQYF.